Below are 31 T cell receptor beta chains sequenced from a single sample in a study of OX40 agonist ivuxolimab in advanced cancers. Assay: immunoSEQ multiplex PCR; the TCRdb copy retains only in-frame clones and omits some. Counted here are about 19,000 clones, around 90% occurring once; the ten biggest clones make up around 45%. The sample in question was CD4+ or CD8+ T cells sorted from blood, obtained in a trial of the OX40 agonist ivuxolimab. Receptors originate from an adult with an advanced solid tumor such as melanoma, head and neck, liver or kidney cancer.

The CDR3 sequence is CAWRELGQGNEAFF. The CDR3 DNA sequence: TGTGCCTGGAGAGAATTAGGACAGGGGAATGAAGCTTTCTTT. This sequence joins TRBV30 and TRBJ1-1; TRBD1 aligns across 9 bases. J gave up 7 bases and V 3 bases, and 9 bases lay outside the gene matches. Germline values: CDR1 GTSNPN, CDR2 SVGIG (reference sequence). The CDR3 covers 14 residues.

The V gene is TRBV4-3, the J gene TRBJ2-7; 10 bases line up with TRBD1. Germline V CDR1 and CDR2: LGHNA, YSLEER. V gave up 1 base and J gave up 6 bases; unmatched junction bases: 6. The CDR3 totals 15 residues. The CDR3 spells CASSQVGTGATEQYF. CDR3 nucleotide sequence: TGCGCCAGCAGCCAAGTGGGGACAGGGGCGACCGAGCAGTACTTC.

The V and J genes are TRBV27 and TRBJ2-2, with TRBD1 identical over 8 bases. The V and J ends lost 5 bases and 1 base, in that order; junction bases with no gene match: 3. Germline values: CDR1 MNHEY, CDR2 SMNVEV (reference sequence). CDR3 length: 15 residues. CDR3 amino acids: CASSLGTGNTGELFF. The CDR3 bases are TGTGCCAGCAGTCTAGGGACAGGGAACACCGGGGAGCTGTTTTTT.

The CDR3 is CATSRVGSSYNEQFF. The CDR3, as DNA: TGTGCCACCAGCAGAGTGGGGAGCTCCTACAATGAGCAGTTCTTC. This rearrangement joins TRBV15 to TRBJ2-1; weak D call: TRBD2 (5 bases). This CDR3 is 15 amino acids long. The ends were cut back, 1 base at V and 0 bases at J, with 7 bases in the middle. Germline V gene lookup returns CDR1 LNHNV and CDR2 YYDKDF (reference sequence).

This clone has just one count. The chain has TRBV11-2 and TRBJ2-3; D perhaps matches TRBD2 (6 bases). The germline V and J ends were trimmed by 1 base and 3 bases, with 17 bases remaining between them. The germline CDR1 and CDR2 sequences are SGHAT and FQNNGV. This CDR3 contains 17 residues. The CDR3, as DNA: TGTGCCAGCAGCTTAGGAAACGTGGGAGGTAGTACAGATACGCAGTATTTT. This sequence encodes CASSLGNVGGSTDTQYF. The full variable domain, its missing parts supplied by reference TRBV11-2 and TRBJ2-3, is EAGVAQSPRYKIIEKRQSVAFWCNPISGHATLYWYQQILGQGPKLLIQFQNNGVVDDSQLPKDRFSAERLKGVDSTLKIQPAKLEDSAVYLCASSLGNVGGSTDTQYFGPGTRLTVL.

This rearrangement joins TRBV7-6 to TRBJ2-7; TRBD1 is a possible D gene (6 bases). Germline V gene sequence: CDR1 SGHVS, CDR2 FNYEAQ. The ends were cut back, 4 bases at V and 2 bases at J, with 18 bases in the middle. The CDR3 covers 16 residues. In nucleotides, the CDR3 is TGTGCCAGCAGCTCTTCCGTGGCAGGGGCCGCCTACGAGCAGTACTTC. It encodes CASSSSVAGAAYEQYF.

The rearrangement uses TRBV21-1 and TRBJ2-7. TRBV21-1 is a pseudogene. The CDR3 runs 13 residues. The CDR3 DNA reads as TGTGCCAGCAGCAAATGGCAGCACTACGAGCAGTACTTC. Translated, it gives CASSKWQHYEQYF.

The genes are TRBV4-1 and TRBJ2-7, with TRBD2 matching over 7 bases. The CDR3 extends over 12 amino acids. The V segment lost 4 bases and the J segment 5 bases; nucleotides outside the gene matches: 2. Germline loops: CDR1 MGHRA, CDR2 YSYEKL. The CDR3 loop reads CASSRGSNEQYF. The CDR3 DNA sequence: TGCGCCAGCAGCCGCGGGAGCAACGAGCAGTACTTC.

The V call is TRBV9, the J call TRBJ2-1; 14 bases align to TRBD2. This CDR3 spans 17 amino acids. The trim removed 3 bases at V and 0 bases at J, leaving 2 bases unmatched. The germline CDR1 and CDR2 sequences are SGDLS and YYNGEE. CDR3 loop: CASSDGTSGSSYNEQFF. In nucleotides, the CDR3 is TGTGCCAGCAGCGACGGGACTAGCGGGAGCTCCTACAATGAGCAGTTCTTC.

The gene calls are TRBV6-6 and TRBJ2-5, with D possibly matching TRBD1 (5 bases). This CDR3 contains 14 residues. Germline V gene lookup returns CDR1 MNHNY and CDR2 SVGAGI (reference sequence). Between the trimmed V and J ends, which lost 5 bases and 7 bases, there was a span of 17 bases. The CDR3 loop reads CASSPPDTLSTQYF. In nucleotides, the CDR3 is TGTGCCAGCAGTCCTCCGGACACCCTATCGACCCAGTACTTC.

The chain joins TRBV27 to TRBJ2-1; perhaps D is TRBD1 or TRBD2 (5 bases each). Germline V gives CDR1 MNHEY, CDR2 SMNVEV (reference sequence). The V gene lost 1 base and the J gene lost 13 bases, with 8 bases spanning the gap. CDR3 length equals 11 residues. CDR3 sequence reads: CASSLWGTQFF. In nucleotides, the CDR3 is TGTGCCAGCAGTTTATGGGGGACCCAGTTCTTC.

This chain uses TRBV13 with TRBJ2-7, with D unresolved. The CDR3 extends over 14 amino acids. Trimming took 2 bases from V and 0 from J, leaving 8 bases between them. Germline CDR1 reads PRHDT; CDR2 reads FYEKMQ (reference sequence). In DNA, the CDR3 is TGTGCCAGCAGCTTAAGCGAGACCTCCTACGAGCAGTACTTC. This translates into CASSLSETSYEQYF.

The rearrangement links TRBV9 to TRBJ2-3; D is uncertain. CDR1 is SGDLS and CDR2 is YYNGEE in the germline V gene. Trimming removed 2 bases from V and 2 bases from J, with 9 bases in between. The CDR3 spans 14 residues. The CDR3 DNA is TGTGCCAGCAGCGTGGCGTACTACACAGATACGCAGTATTTT. It translates to CASSVAYYTDTQYF.

The J gene is TRBJ2-2, the V gene TRBV19; TRBD2 is a possible D gene (5 bases). V was shortened by 0 bases and J by 3 bases, with 5 bases between the two germline ends. The CDR3 extends over 14 amino acids. From germline, CDR1 is LNHDA and CDR2 SQIVND (reference sequence). As DNA, the CDR3 is TGTGCCAGTAGTATAGAGAGGGACACCGGGGAGCTGTTTTTT. It translates to CASSIERDTGELFF.

The V gene is TRBV19, the J gene TRBJ2-7; D is unclear. The CDR3 sequence is 14 residues long. V lost 2 bases, J lost 3 bases, and 11 bases lay in between. Looked up from germline, CDR1 is LNHDA and CDR2 is SQIVND (reference sequence). The CDR3 nucleotides read TGTGCCAGTAGTATATCGTTACAAAGCTACGAGCAGTACTTC. This codes for CASSISLQSYEQYF.

This chain links TRBV15 with TRBJ2-5, with 12 bases that match TRBD2. The CDR3 has 18 residues. The germline V gene encodes CDR1 LNHNV and CDR2 YYDKDF (reference sequence). J gave up 4 bases and V 4 bases, and 13 bases lay outside the gene matches. The CDR3 sequence: CATSTDLASGRAIETQYF. The CDR3 region has the DNA TGTGCCACCAGCACGGATCTTGCTAGCGGGAGGGCCATAGAGACCCAGTACTTC.

This chain joins TRBV6-1 and TRBJ2-7; 13 bases match TRBD2. The CDR3 extends over 15 amino acids. The germline V gene has CDR1 MNHNS and CDR2 SASEGT. V lost 5 bases to trimming and J lost 3 bases; unmatched junction nucleotides: 4. The CDR3 loop reads CASSRRTSGSYEQYF. In nucleotides, the CDR3 is TGTGCCAGCAGTAGACGGACTAGCGGGAGCTACGAGCAGTACTTC.

The chain couples TRBV28 to TRBJ2-3; the D is unclear. The germline V gene has CDR1 MDHEN and CDR2 SYDVKM. Trimming took off 6 bases at V and 4 bases at J, with 17 bases between the two ends. CDR3 size: 15 residues. Here the CDR3 reads CASSPRYRVPDTQYF. CDR3 in DNA: TGTGCCAGCAGCCCCAGGTATAGGGTACCAGATACGCAGTATTTT.

The chain combines TRBV11-3 with TRBJ2-1, with TRBD2 matching over 14 bases. The CDR3 totals 14 residues. The V gene end was trimmed by 9 bases and the J gene end by 13 bases; junction bases not matched to a gene: 11. CDR1 is SGHNT, CDR2 YENEEA, per germline. CDR3 sequence: CASTPGLAGVAQFF. Written as DNA, the CDR3 is TGTGCCAGTACCCCGGGACTAGCGGGAGTAGCTCAGTTCTTC.

This clone has just one count. The chain joins TRBV5-1 to TRBJ2-1; 14 bases match TRBD2. Germline CDR1 and CDR2: SGHRS and YFSETQ. The CDR3 covers 18 residues. V was clipped by 0 bases and J by 4 bases; unmatched bases: 6. CDR3 residues: CASSLGLAGGPFYNEQFF. CDR3 in DNA: TGCGCCAGCAGCTTGGGACTAGCGGGAGGGCCCTTTTACAATGAGCAGTTCTTC.

V is TRBV19 and J is TRBJ2-7; D gene ambiguous. CDR1 and CDR2 (germline): LNHDA, SQIVND (reference sequence). This CDR3 contains 14 residues. V lost 7 bases to trimming and J lost 3 bases, with 16 bases between them. CDR3 loop: CASNPSTGIYEQYF. The CDR3 bases are TGTGCCAGTAACCCCTCGACTGGGATCTACGAGCAGTACTTC.

This clone was observed a single time. The chain links TRBV21-1 to TRBJ2-7; the table's D call TRBD2 went unverified against the DNA. TRBV21-1 has pseudogene status. This CDR3 contains 14 residues. The chain's CDR3 is CASSPSGSSYEQYF. Here the CDR3 DNA reads TGTGCCAGCAGCCCTAGCGGGAGCTCCTACGAGCAGTACTTC.

The chain uses TRBV28 and TRBJ2-3, with D perhaps assigned TRBD1 or TRBD2 (7 bases each). V was trimmed by 7 bases and J by 2 bases, leaving 16 bases between them. This CDR3 contains 15 residues. Germline CDR1 and CDR2: MDHEN and SYDVKM. The CDR3 DNA reads TGTGCCAGCATAGCAGCGGGACAGAACACAGATACGCAGTATTTT. Protein product: CASIAAGQNTDTQYF.

The chain links TRBV9 to TRBJ2-2, with D possibly TRBD2 on 5 matching bases. Germline V gene sequence: CDR1 SGDLS, CDR2 YYNGEE. CDR3 length: 17 amino acids. The V end was cut by 0 bases, the J end by 7 bases, with 19 bases between. CDR3 amino acids: CASSVAVRALGIGELFF. Here the CDR3 DNA reads TGTGCCAGCAGCGTAGCGGTGCGAGCTCTCGGGATCGGGGAGCTGTTTTTT.

This chain uses TRBV6-5 with TRBJ2-7; D is ambiguous. This CDR3 region has 14 residues. Trimming cost V 4 bases and J 1 base, with 11 bases left between them. The V gene's germline CDR1 is MNHEY and CDR2 SVGAGI. The CDR3, as DNA: TGTGCCAGCAGTTTACGGTGGCAGTCCTACGAGCAGTACTTC. Translated: CASSLRWQSYEQYF.

This clone came up once. This sequence joins TRBV6-6 and TRBJ2-1; D call uncertain. The length of the CDR3 is 12 residues. The germline V gene encodes CDR1 MNHNY and CDR2 SVGAGI (reference sequence). Trimming stripped 3 bases from V and 6 bases from J, with 6 bases between. The CDR3 nucleotides are TGTGCCAGCAGTTATGTGGGCAATGAGCAGTTCTTC. Protein: CASSYVGNEQFF.

This sequence joins TRBV18 and TRBJ2-1, with TRBD2 matching 8 bases. This CDR3 is 16 amino acids long. Germline-derived CDR1 and CDR2 are KGHSH and LQKENI. The ends lost 5 bases at V and 4 bases at J; junction bases unmatched: 10. CDR3 loop: CASSSGSGRGYNEQFF. CDR3 in DNA: TGTGCCAGCTCATCGGGGAGCGGGAGAGGGTACAATGAGCAGTTCTTC.

The V call is TRBV7-2, the J call TRBJ2-1; no definite D call. Germline values: CDR1 SGHTA, CDR2 FQGNSA. The CDR3 contains 15 residues. The V gene lost 0 bases and the J gene lost 0 bases, with 6 bases spanning the gap. CDR3 amino acids: CASSLAAISYNEQFF. CDR3 nucleotide sequence: TGTGCCAGCAGCTTAGCAGCTATCTCCTACAATGAGCAGTTCTTC. Drawing the rest from reference TRBV7-2 and TRBJ2-1, the complete variable domain is GAGVSQSPSNKVTEKGKDVELRCDPISGHTALYWYRQSLGQGLEFLIYFQGNSAPDKSGLPSDRFSAERTGGSVSTLTIQRTQQEDSAVYLCASSLAAISYNEQFFGPGTRLTVL.

This rearrangement joins TRBV6-4 to TRBJ2-3, with 15 bases aligning to TRBD2. V was clipped by 2 bases and J by 6 bases; unmatched bases: 3. The V gene's germline CDR1 is MRHNA and CDR2 SNTAGT. The CDR3 sequence is 16 residues long. In DNA, the CDR3 is TGTGCCAGCAGTGACGGACTAGCGGGAGGGCTGGATACGCAGTATTTT. Protein sequence: CASSDGLAGGLDTQYF.

The V and J genes are TRBV28 and TRBJ2-4, with 7 bases lining up with TRBD1. The trim removed 5 bases at V and 2 bases at J, leaving 6 bases unmatched. The CDR3 covers 15 residues. The V gene's germline CDR1 is MDHEN and CDR2 SYDVKM. CDR3 amino acids: CASSLLQGTKNIQYF. CDR3 DNA: TGTGCCAGCAGTCTCCTACAGGGGACCAAAAACATTCAGTACTTC.

As to this clone: The junction does not match germline at one end; this may be a read error. The chain combines TRBV28 with TRBJ1-1; D not resolved. Germline V gene lookup returns CDR1 MDHEN and CDR2 SYDVKM. CDR3 length: 14 amino acids. CDR3 amino acids: CAGSFRGFGTEAFF. The CDR3 region has the DNA TGTGCCGGCAGTTTCCGGGGTTTCGGCACTGAAGCTTTCTTT.